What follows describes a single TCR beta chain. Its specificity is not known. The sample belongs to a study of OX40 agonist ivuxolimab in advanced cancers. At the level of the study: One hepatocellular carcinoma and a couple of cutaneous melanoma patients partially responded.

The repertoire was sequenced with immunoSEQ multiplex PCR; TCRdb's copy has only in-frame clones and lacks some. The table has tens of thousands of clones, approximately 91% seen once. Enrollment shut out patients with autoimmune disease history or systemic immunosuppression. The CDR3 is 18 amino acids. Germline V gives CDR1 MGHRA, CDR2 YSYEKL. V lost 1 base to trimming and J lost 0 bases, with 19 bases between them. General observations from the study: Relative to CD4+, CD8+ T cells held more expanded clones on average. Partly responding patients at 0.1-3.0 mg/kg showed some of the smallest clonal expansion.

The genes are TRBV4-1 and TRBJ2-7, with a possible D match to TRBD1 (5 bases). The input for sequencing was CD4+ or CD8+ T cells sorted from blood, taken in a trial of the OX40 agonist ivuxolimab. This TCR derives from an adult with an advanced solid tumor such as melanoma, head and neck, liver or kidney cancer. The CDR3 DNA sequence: TGCGCCAGCAGCCAAGTCCGGCTGGACAACCACCCCTCCTACGAGCAGTACTTC. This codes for CASSQVRLDNHPSYEQYF.